These 12 T cell receptor beta chains originate from one sample sequenced in a study of human T cells and chemical hapten exposure. Via MiXCR, TCRdb re-called the RACE reads, giving one row per CDR3 protein. Of 65,000 to 100,000 distinct CDR3 sequences listed, 6.5% to 8.5% are singletons. Sample time point: patch test 2, 6 weeks after DPC sensitization. This sample's treatment: therapeutic diphenylcyclopropenone sensitization with weekly scalp DPC. Here the sequenced sample was whole blood, taken in connection with sensitization to the hapten diphenylcyclopropenone (DPC). The receptors shown here come from a woman between 25 and 40 years old with alopecia areata. Some clones in this sample may be carry-over from other donors' samples.

This clonotype has just a few counts. The genes are TRBV9 and TRBJ1-1; tentative D call: TRBD1 (6 bases). This CDR3 has 13 residues. Germline loops: CDR1 SGDLS, CDR2 YYNGEE. The V end lost 0 bases, the J end lost 6 bases, and 9 bases lay between the germline ends. CDR3 in DNA: TGTGCCAGCAGCGTAGTACAGGGCTCTGAAGCTTTCTTT. Translation gives CASSVVQGSEAFF.

In its sample, this clonotype was seen many times. The chain joins TRBV12-3 or TRBV12-4 to TRBJ2-5; D call uncertain. The CDR3 spans 11 residues. V was pared by 1 base and J by 3 bases, with 0 bases between. The CDR3 bases are TGTGCCAGCAGTTTAGAAGAGACCCAGTACTTC. This gives the protein CASSLEETQYF.

In this sample, this clonotype turned up many times. This chain links TRBV29-1 with TRBJ1-1; D call uncertain. The CDR3 sequence is 13 residues long. V was clipped by 2 bases and J by 3 bases, with 10 bases between them. The germline CDR1 and CDR2 sequences are SQVTM and ANQGSEA. The CDR3 DNA follows: TGCAGCGTTGAATCGGGCACCTACACTGAAGCTTTCTTT. Translation gives CSVESGTYTEAFF.

Only a few counts were recorded for this clonotype. One junction end disagrees with the germline gene, perhaps due to a read error. The chain carries TRBV18 and TRBJ1-5; 9 nucleotides line up with TRBD1. Germline lookup yields CDR1 KGHSH and CDR2 LQKENI. This CDR3 spans 15 amino acids. The CDR3 DNA is TGTGCCAGATCACCCACCGGACAGGGGAATCAGCCCCAGCATTTT. It codes for CARSPTGQGNQPQHF.

The V gene is TRBV30, the J gene TRBJ1-3; possible D gene TRBD1, 5 bases. The V end lost 8 bases, the J end lost 3 bases, and 8 bases lay between the germline ends. CDR1 and CDR2 (germline): GTSNPN, SVGIG (reference sequence). The CDR3 totals 11 residues. The CDR3 loop reads CAGAGGNTIYF. The DNA for the CDR3 is TGTGCCGGGGCTGGTGGAAACACCATATATTTT.

CDR3 in amino acids: CSVDFGDSTEAFF. The CDR3 DNA reads as TGCAGCGTTGATTTCGGGGATTCCACTGAAGCTTTCTTT. This chain joins TRBV29-1 and TRBJ1-1; no clear D. The CDR3 has 13 amino acids. Trimming left V 3 bases short and J 4 bases short, with 12 bases between. Germline CDR1 is SQVTM and CDR2 is ANQGSEA.

This clonotype was seen repeatedly, ten times or more. CDR3 sequence (DNA): TGCAGTGCGTTTCAATATAGCAATCAGCCCCAGCATTTT. Residues: CSAFQYSNQPQHF. This chain joins TRBV20-1 and TRBJ1-5, with no clear D. Germline V gives CDR1 DFQATT, CDR2 SNEGSKA (reference sequence). CDR3 length equals 13 residues. The V end lost 6 bases, the J end lost 0 bases, and 9 bases lay between the germline ends.

This clonotype was picked up many times. The V and J genes are TRBV5-1 and TRBJ2-5; no firm D call. V was pared by 2 bases and J by 2 bases, with 7 bases between. The CDR3 totals 13 residues. The germline CDR1 and CDR2 sequences are SGHRS and YFSETQ. The CDR3 protein is CASSLATQETQYF. Here the CDR3 DNA reads TGCGCCAGCAGCTTAGCTACGCAAGAGACCCAGTACTTC.

This clonotype was observed many times. The rearrangement joins TRBV20-1 to TRBJ2-7; TRBD1 aligns across 10 bases. CDR1 is DFQATT and CDR2 is SNEGSKA in the germline V gene (reference sequence). J gave up 4 bases and V 5 bases, and 11 bases lay outside the gene matches. This CDR3 is 15 amino acids long. In nucleotides, the CDR3 is TGCAGTGCTTCAACCGGGACAGGGGATCTATACGAGCAGTACTTC. Encoded protein: CSASTGTGDLYEQYF.

This clonotype was detected many times. V usage is TRBV29-1 and J usage is TRBJ2-7; possibly TRBD1 or TRBD2 for D (7 bases each). This CDR3 is 13 amino acids long. The germline CDR1 and CDR2 sequences are SQVTM and ANQGSEA. Trimming cost V 5 bases and J 0 bases, with 11 bases left between them. Here the CDR3 DNA reads TGCAGCGTTCCAGGGGGGGCCTCCTACGAGCAGTACTTC. Residues: CSVPGGASYEQYF.

J is TRBJ1-5 and V is TRBV7-2; D is undetermined. Trimming cost V 3 bases and J 0 bases, with 12 bases left between them. Per the germline V gene, CDR1 is SGHTA and CDR2 is FQGNSA. The CDR3 consists of 16 residues. The CDR3 sequence: CASSLANSISNQPQHF. The CDR3 DNA follows: TGTGCCAGCAGCTTGGCAAACAGTATTAGCAATCAGCCCCAGCATTTT.

This chain connects TRBV5-1 to TRBJ1-2; D is uncertain. Between the trimmed V and J ends, which lost 5 bases and 6 bases, there was a span of 11 bases. In germline, CDR1 is SGHRS, CDR2 YFSETQ. The CDR3 has 12 residues. DNA of the CDR3: TGCGCCAGCAGAAAGGAGGCTGATGGCTACACCTTC. Its protein is CASRKEADGYTF.